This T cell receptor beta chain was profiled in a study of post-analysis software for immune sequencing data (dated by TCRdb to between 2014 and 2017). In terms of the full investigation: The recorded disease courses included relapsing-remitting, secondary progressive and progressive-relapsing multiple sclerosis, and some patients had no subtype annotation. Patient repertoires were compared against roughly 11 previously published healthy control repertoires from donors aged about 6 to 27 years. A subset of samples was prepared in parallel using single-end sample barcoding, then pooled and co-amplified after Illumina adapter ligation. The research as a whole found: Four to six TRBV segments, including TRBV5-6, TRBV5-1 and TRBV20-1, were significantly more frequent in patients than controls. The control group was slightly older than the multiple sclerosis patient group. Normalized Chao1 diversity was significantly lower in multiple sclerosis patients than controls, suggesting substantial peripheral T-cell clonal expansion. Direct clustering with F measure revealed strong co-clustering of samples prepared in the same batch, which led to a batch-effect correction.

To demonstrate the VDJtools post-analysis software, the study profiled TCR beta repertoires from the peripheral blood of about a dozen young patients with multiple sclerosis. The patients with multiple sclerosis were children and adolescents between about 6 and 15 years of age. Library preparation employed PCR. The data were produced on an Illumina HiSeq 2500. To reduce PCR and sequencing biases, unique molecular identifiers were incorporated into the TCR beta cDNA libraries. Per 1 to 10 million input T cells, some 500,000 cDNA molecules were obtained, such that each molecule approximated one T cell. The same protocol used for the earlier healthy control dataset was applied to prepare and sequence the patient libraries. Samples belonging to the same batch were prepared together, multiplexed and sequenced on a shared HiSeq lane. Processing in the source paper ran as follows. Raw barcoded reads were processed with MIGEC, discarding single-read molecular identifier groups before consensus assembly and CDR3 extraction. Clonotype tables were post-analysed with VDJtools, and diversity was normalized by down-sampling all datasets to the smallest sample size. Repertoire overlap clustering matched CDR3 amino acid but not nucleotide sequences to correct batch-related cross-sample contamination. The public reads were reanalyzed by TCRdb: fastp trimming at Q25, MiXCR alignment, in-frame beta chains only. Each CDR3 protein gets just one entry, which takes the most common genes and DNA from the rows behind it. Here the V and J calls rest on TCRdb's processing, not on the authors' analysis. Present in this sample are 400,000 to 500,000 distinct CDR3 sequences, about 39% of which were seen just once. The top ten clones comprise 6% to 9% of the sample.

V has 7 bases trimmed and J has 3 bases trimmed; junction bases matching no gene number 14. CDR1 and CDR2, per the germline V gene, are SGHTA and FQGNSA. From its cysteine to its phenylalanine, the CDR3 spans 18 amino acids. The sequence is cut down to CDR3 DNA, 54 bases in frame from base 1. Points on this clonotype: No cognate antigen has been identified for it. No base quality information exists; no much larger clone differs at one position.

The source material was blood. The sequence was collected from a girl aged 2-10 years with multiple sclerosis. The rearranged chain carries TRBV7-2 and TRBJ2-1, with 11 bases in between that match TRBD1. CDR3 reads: CASTPKGQGVGNYNEQFF. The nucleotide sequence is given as TGTGCCAGCACCCCTAAGGGACAGGGGGTCGGTAACTACAATGAGCAGTTCTTC.